This T cell receptor beta chain was retrieved from a study of chemoradiotherapy in HPV16-positive cancers. Repeated repertoire sampling spanned the course of chemoradiotherapy. Profiling relied on immunoSEQ multiplex PCR, and the TCRdb table lists in-frame clones only, not all of them. The table has over 10,000 clones, about 81% seen once. CDR3 length equals 14 residues. V lost 5 bases and J 3 bases, leaving 15 bases between the germline ends. Germline V gene sequence: CDR1 SGHRS, CDR2 YFSETQ. The sample was acquired from a patient who underwent chemoradiotherapy. This sequence joins TRBV5-1 and TRBJ2-7; possibly TRBD1 for D (7 bases). The sequence derives from a human donor with HPV-associated anogenital cancer. The CDR3 sequence: CASREGAQNYEQYF. CDR3 nucleotides: TGCGCCAGCAGGGAGGGGGCCCAAAACTACGAGCAGTACTTC.